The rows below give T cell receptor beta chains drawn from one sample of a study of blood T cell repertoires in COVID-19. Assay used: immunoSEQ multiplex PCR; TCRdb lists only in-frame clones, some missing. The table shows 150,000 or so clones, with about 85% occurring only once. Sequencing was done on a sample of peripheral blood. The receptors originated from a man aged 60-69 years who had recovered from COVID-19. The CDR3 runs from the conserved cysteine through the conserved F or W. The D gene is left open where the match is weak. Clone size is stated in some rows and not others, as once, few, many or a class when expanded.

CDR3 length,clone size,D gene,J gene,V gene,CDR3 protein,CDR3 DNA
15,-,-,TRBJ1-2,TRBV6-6,CASSYLGQPNYGYTF,TGTGCCAGCAGTTACCTCGGACAGCCTAACTATGGCTACACCTTC
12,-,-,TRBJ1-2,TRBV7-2,CASSLDRNGYTF,TGTGCCAGCAGCTTAGACAGGAATGGCTACACCTTC
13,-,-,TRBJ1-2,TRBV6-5,CASSYGNNYGYTF,TGTGCCAGCAGTTACGGCAATAACTATGGCTACACCTTC
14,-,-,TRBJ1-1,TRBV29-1,CSVERGGGNTEAFF,TGCAGCGTTGAGCGGGGGGGCGGGAACACTGAAGCTTTCTTT
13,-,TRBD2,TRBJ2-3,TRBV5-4,CASSRTSPDTQYF,TGTGCCAGCAGCCGGACTAGCCCAGATACGCAGTATTTT
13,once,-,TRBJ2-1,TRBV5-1,CASSLQGLDEQFF,TGCGCCAGCAGCTTGCAGGGGTTGGATGAGCAGTTCTTC
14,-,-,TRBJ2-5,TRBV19,CASSTGARGETQYF,TGTGCCAGTAGTACCGGGGCCAGGGGAGAGACCCAGTACTTC
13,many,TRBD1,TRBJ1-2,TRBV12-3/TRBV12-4,CASSLNRGRGYTF,TGTGCCAGCAGTTTGAACAGGGGCCGTGGCTACACCTTC
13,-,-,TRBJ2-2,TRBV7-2,CASSSSVIGELFF,TGTGCCAGCAGCTCTAGCGTTATCGGGGAGCTGTTTTTT
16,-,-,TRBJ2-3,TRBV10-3,CAISQSDKGVAGTQYF,TGTGCCATCAGCCAAAGTGATAAGGGGGTTGCAGGTACGCAGTATTTT
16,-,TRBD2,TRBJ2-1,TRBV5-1,CASSSSLAGAYNEQFF,TGCGCCAGCAGCTCGTCACTAGCGGGGGCGTACAATGAGCAGTTCTTC
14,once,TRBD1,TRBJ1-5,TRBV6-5,CASRPTGGNQPQHF,TGTGCCAGCAGGCCGACAGGGGGCAATCAGCCCCAGCATTTT
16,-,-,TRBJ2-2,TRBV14,CASSPWGDLGTGELFF,TGTGCCAGCAGCCCTTGGGGGGATTTAGGCACCGGGGAGCTGTTTTTT
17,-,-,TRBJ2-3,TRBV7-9,CASSLMGGRSSTDTQYF,TGTGCCAGCAGCTTAATGGGAGGCAGATCTAGCACAGATACGCAGTATTTT
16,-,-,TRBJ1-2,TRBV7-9,CASSLDRGSRGNGYTF,TGTGCCAGCAGCTTAGATCGCGGATCCAGGGGCAATGGCTACACCTTC
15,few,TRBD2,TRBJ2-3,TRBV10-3,CAIKVAGATANPQYF,TGTGCCATCAAGGTAGCGGGGGCCACAGCGAATCCGCAGTATTTT
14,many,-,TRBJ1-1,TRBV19,CASSLQGVGTEAFF,TGTGCCAGTAGTCTCCAGGGTGTGGGGACTGAAGCTTTCTTT
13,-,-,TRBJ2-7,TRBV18,CASSRTDTSEQYF,TGTGCCAGCTCACGCACGGACACTTCCGAGCAGTACTTC
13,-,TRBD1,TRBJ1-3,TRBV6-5,CASRTGLGNTIYF,TGTGCCAGCAGGACAGGGCTAGGAAACACCATATATTTT
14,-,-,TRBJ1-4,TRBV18,CASSPGRVNEKLFF,TGTGCCAGCTCACCTGGCAGGGTGAACGAAAAACTGTTTTTT
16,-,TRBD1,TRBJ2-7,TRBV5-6,CASSSPHRGSSYEQYF,TGTGCCAGCAGCTCACCACACAGGGGCAGCTCCTACGAGCAGTACTTC
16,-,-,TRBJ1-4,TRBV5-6,CASSPGRRRGNEKLFF,TGTGCCAGCAGCCCTGGGCGCAGGCGAGGGAATGAAAAACTGTTTTTT
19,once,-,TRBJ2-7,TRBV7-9,CASSPDGTPWRDSTYEQYF,TGTGCCAGCAGCCCCGACGGGACTCCCTGGAGGGACTCCACCTACGAGCAGTACTTC
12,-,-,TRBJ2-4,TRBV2,CASTQGGNIQYF,TGTGCCAGCACCCAAGGAGGAAACATTCAGTACTTC
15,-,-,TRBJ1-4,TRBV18,CASSPDRSTNEKLFF,TGTGCCAGCTCACCAGACAGGTCAACTAATGAAAAACTGTTTTTT
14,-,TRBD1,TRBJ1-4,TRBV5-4,CASSLTGGREKLFF,TGTGCCAGCAGCTTGACAGGGGGGCGGGAAAAACTGTTTTTT